These 19 T cell receptor beta chains were all obtained from the same sample, sequenced in a study of blood T cell repertoires in COVID-19. Profiled with immunoSEQ multiplex PCR; TCRdb holds only in-frame clones, not every one. Of roughly 160,000 clones listed, roughly 86% were seen once; the top ten hold about 0.95%. What was sequenced was peripheral blood. These TCRs come from a man between 18 and 35 years old with acute or convalescent COVID-19.

The chain uses TRBV5-5 and TRBJ2-4; a possible D gene is TRBD2 (5 bases). There are 15 residues in the CDR3. With 1 base removed from V and 4 bases from J, the gap between germline ends came to 12 bases. Per the germline V gene, CDR1 is SGHKS and CDR2 is YYEKEE (reference sequence). The DNA for the CDR3 is TGTGCCAGCAGCTTGTTGGAGGTCGGGAAAAACATTCAGTACTTC. Amino acids: CASSLLEVGKNIQYF.

This chain connects TRBV9 to TRBJ1-1; 11 positions agree with TRBD1. The length of the CDR3 is 13 residues. V gave up 3 bases and J gave up 6 bases; unmatched junction bases: 1. CDR1 and CDR2 (germline): SGDLS, YYNGEE. The CDR3 spells CASSAGQGAEAFF. The CDR3, as DNA: TGTGCCAGCAGCGCGGGACAGGGGGCTGAAGCTTTCTTT. The entire variable domain, with the rest obtained from reference TRBV9 and TRBJ1-1, is as follows: DSGVTQTPKHLITATGQRVTLRCSPRSGDLSVYWYQQSLDQGLQFLIQYYNGEERAKGNILERFSAQQFPDLHSELNLSSLELGDSALYFCASSAGQGAEAFFGQGTRLTVV.

The V gene is TRBV28, the J gene TRBJ1-3, with 7 nucleotides matching TRBD1. This CDR3 contains 17 residues. Trimming removed 5 bases from V and 2 bases from J; junction bases left unmatched: 12. Germline assignment: CDR1 MDHEN and CDR2 SYDVKM. CDR3 nucleotide sequence: TGTGCCAGCAGTCTCCACAAGATAACAGGGGCTGGAAACACCATATATTTT. Its protein is CASSLHKITGAGNTIYF.

The CDR3 sequence: CASSQRTGAEAFF. CDR3 DNA sequence: TGTGCCAGCAGTCAAAGGACAGGGGCTGAAGCTTTCTTT. This rearrangement joins TRBV12-3 or TRBV12-4 to TRBJ1-1; TRBD1 agrees at 9 bases. CDR3 size: 13 residues. Trimming took 5 bases from V and 6 from J; bases not matched to a gene: 4.

This clone was seen only once. The chain couples TRBV6-1 to TRBJ2-5; 9 bases align to TRBD1. Looked up from germline, CDR1 is MNHNS and CDR2 is SASEGT. The junction had 7 bases not matched to a gene; V was cut back by 3 bases and J by 5 bases. The CDR3 loop spans 15 amino acids. In DNA form, the CDR3 reads TGTGCCAGCAGTGACAACAGGGGGCGTGGGGAGACCCAGTACTTC. This sequence encodes CASSDNRGRGETQYF.

J is TRBJ2-1 and V is TRBV9, with D perhaps matching TRBD2 (5 bases). With 3 bases removed from V and 0 bases from J, the gap between germline ends came to 10 bases. The CDR3 spans 15 residues. The germline V gene has CDR1 SGDLS and CDR2 YYNGEE. The CDR3 here is CASSGGRDSYNEQFF. For the CDR3, the DNA is TGTGCCAGCAGCGGTGGACGGGACTCCTACAATGAGCAGTTCTTC.

This chain joins TRBV30 and TRBJ1-6; unclear D gene. The germline V and J ends were trimmed by 5 bases and 0 bases, with 14 bases remaining between them. The CDR3 contains 16 residues. Per germline, CDR1 GTSNPN and CDR2 SVGIG (reference sequence). CDR3 in DNA: TGTGCCTGGCCCCCCACCCATAGCTCCTATAATTCACCCCTCCACTTT. As protein: CAWPPTHSSYNSPLHF.

The chain carries TRBV11-2 and TRBJ2-4, with D tentatively TRBD1 (6 bases). V gave up 5 bases and J gave up 10 bases, with 9 bases separating them. CDR1 SGHAT and CDR2 FQNNGV come from the germline V gene. CDR3 size: 11 residues. The CDR3 protein is CASSHDRIQYF. The CDR3, as DNA: TGTGCCAGCAGCCACGACAGGATTCAGTACTTC.

This chain uses TRBV19 with TRBJ1-5, with 8 bases identical to TRBD1. CDR3 length equals 15 residues. Germline V gene sequence: CDR1 LNHDA, CDR2 SQIVND (reference sequence). The CDR3 sequence is CATHPDRGGRQPQHF. The CDR3 region has the DNA TGTGCTACGCATCCCGACAGGGGAGGCAGGCAGCCCCAGCATTTT.

This chain joins TRBV5-4 and TRBJ2-3; D gene uncertain. This CDR3 contains 16 residues. Trimming stripped 0 bases from V and 0 bases from J, with 11 bases between. Germline V gene sequence: CDR1 SGHNT, CDR2 YYREEE (reference sequence). The CDR3 sequence: CASSLGAFPSTDTQYF. CDR3 in DNA: TGTGCCAGCAGCTTGGGGGCATTTCCTAGCACAGATACGCAGTATTTT. Combining the CDR3 with reference TRBV5-4 and TRBJ2-3 gives the whole variable domain ETGVTQSPTHLIKTRGQQVTLRCSSQSGHNTVSWYQQALGQGPQFIFQYYREEENGRGNFPPRFSGLQFPNYSSELNVNALELDDSALYLCASSLGAFPSTDTQYFGPGTRLTVL.

The chain recombines TRBV7-2 with TRBJ2-2; TRBD2 agrees at 8 bases. This CDR3 is 16 amino acids long. V lost 0 bases to trimming and J lost 7 bases; unmatched junction nucleotides: 7. CDR1 SGHTA and CDR2 FQGNSA come from the germline V gene. The CDR3 loop is CASSLATGGPFGELFF. The CDR3 DNA reads as TGTGCCAGCAGCTTAGCTACGGGGGGGCCTTTCGGGGAGCTGTTTTTT. Based on the CDR3 plus reference TRBV7-2 and TRBJ2-2, the full variable domain is GAGVSQSPSNKVTEKGKDVELRCDPISGHTALYWYRQSLGQGLEFLIYFQGNSAPDKSGLPSDRFSAERTGGSVSTLTIQRTQQEDSAVYLCASSLATGGPFGELFFGEGSRLTVL.

The V gene is TRBV7-9, the J gene TRBJ2-1, with D hard to call. Germline V CDR1 and CDR2: SEHNR, FQNEAQ (reference sequence). The CDR3 is 14 amino acids. V was cut by 5 bases and J by 6 bases, with 14 bases left in between. The CDR3 nucleotides are TGTGCCAGCAGCCCCCTTTCTATAACCAATGAGCAGTTCTTC. This sequence encodes CASSPLSITNEQFF.

The chain couples TRBV7-8 to TRBJ2-7; TRBD1 agrees at 9 bases. The V segment lost 5 bases and the J segment 4 bases; nucleotides outside the gene matches: 3. Per the germline V gene, CDR1 is SGHVS and CDR2 is FQNEAQ. CDR3 length: 13 residues. The CDR3 DNA follows: TGTGCCAGCAGCGCGGGGACAGGGTACGAGCAGTACTTC. Residues: CASSAGTGYEQYF.

The chain couples TRBV28 to TRBJ2-5, with a possible D match to TRBD2 (5 bases). Germline V CDR1 and CDR2: MDHEN, SYDVKM. V lost 5 bases, J lost 2 bases, and 12 bases lay in between. The CDR3 covers 14 residues. CDR3 DNA sequence: TGTGCCAGCAGTGGGAGAACAGCTCAAGAGACCCAGTACTTC. Residues: CASSGRTAQETQYF.

The J gene is TRBJ2-3, the V gene TRBV18; 10 bases line up with TRBD2. CDR1 KGHSH and CDR2 LQKENI come from the germline V gene. CDR3 length equals 16 residues. J lost 2 bases, V lost 5 bases, and 7 bases had no gene match. CDR3 loop: CASSTGTSGVTDTQYF. As DNA, the CDR3 is TGTGCCAGCTCAACCGGAACTAGCGGGGTCACAGATACGCAGTATTTT.

The chain links TRBV4-1 to TRBJ1-6; D perhaps matches TRBD1 (6 bases). The length of the CDR3 is 16 residues. Germline V gene data show CDR1 as MGHRA and CDR2 as YSYEKL. With 3 bases removed from V and 2 bases from J, the gap between germline ends came to 11 bases. The CDR3, as DNA: TGCGCCAGCAGCCATCCCCGGGACACCTATAATTCACCCCTCCACTTT. It specifies CASSHPRDTYNSPLHF.

J is TRBJ1-2 and V is TRBV24-1, with TRBD1 matching over 7 bases. This CDR3 spans 17 amino acids. Germline V gene lookup returns CDR1 KGHDR and CDR2 SFDVKD. The trim removed 4 bases at V and 0 bases at J, leaving 10 bases unmatched. CDR3 residues: CATSESTGPGSNYGYTF. The CDR3 nucleotides are TGTGCCACCAGTGAGTCGACAGGGCCTGGGTCTAACTATGGCTACACCTTC.

The chain recombines TRBV9 with TRBJ1-2; unclear D gene. This CDR3 is 14 amino acids long. Per the germline V gene, CDR1 is SGDLS and CDR2 is YYNGEE. With 4 bases removed from V and 7 bases from J, the gap between germline ends came to 17 bases. The CDR3 reads CASSPRPGEGGYTF. DNA for the CDR3: TGTGCCAGCAGCCCCCGGCCCGGGGAAGGTGGCTACACCTTC.

J is TRBJ1-6 and V is TRBV7-2, with 7 bases identical to TRBD1. Germline CDR1 reads SGHTA; CDR2 reads FQGNSA. The CDR3 loop spans 18 amino acids. V dropped 2 bases and J dropped 0; count of bases not matched to a gene: 7. CDR3 in DNA: TGTGCCAGCAGCTTACTTGGACAGGCCAGCTCCTATAATTCACCCCTCCACTTT. Translating it yields CASSLLGQASSYNSPLHF.